The rows below give T cell receptor beta chains drawn from one sample of a study of T cell repertoires in cytomegalovirus infection. TCRdb ran MiXCR on the reads and lists one entry per CDR3 protein. The data contain about 470,000 distinct CDR3 sequences, roughly 43% of them singletons. Their specific antigens are unknown. The source material was cultured PBMCs, sampled from culture after CMV antigen stimulation. The receptors stem from a human donor in good health (CMV status not recorded). Some clones in this sample may be carry-over from other donors' samples. The CDR3 runs from the conserved cysteine through the conserved F or W. D genes are given only for firm matches. Size is omitted from some rows. Given values are once, few, many or a class for expanded clones.

abundance,v_gene,d_gene,j_gene,CDR3aa,CDR3nt
NA,TRBV7-2,NA,TRBJ2-3,CASSLVSFDDTQYF,TGTGCCAGCAGCTTAGTTTCCTTTGACGATACGCAGTATTTT
few,TRBV12-3/TRBV12-4,NA,TRBJ1-5,CASSVRGRSNQPQHF,TGTGCCAGCAGTGTGAGGGGACGGAGCAATCAGCCCCAGCATTTT
NA,TRBV6-8,NA,TRBJ1-5,CASRGSNNQPQHF,TGTGCCAGCAGAGGGAGTAACAATCAGCCCCAGCATTTT
NA,TRBV7-6,TRBD1,TRBJ2-7,CASSPRQGMSSEQYF,TGTGCCAGCAGCCCCCGACAGGGAATGTCGTCCGAGCAGTACTTC
NA,TRBV4-3,NA,TRBJ1-2,CASSQDYSGYTF,TGCGCCAGCAGCCAAGATTATTCAGGCTACACCTTC
NA,TRBV11-3,TRBD2,TRBJ2-7,CASSSGTSGSAAYEQYF,TGTGCCAGCAGCTCCGGGACTAGCGGGAGTGCCGCCTACGAGCAGTACTTC
few,TRBV28,NA,TRBJ2-7,CASAIRGNEQYF,TGTGCCAGCGCTATCAGGGGAAACGAGCAGTACTTC
NA,TRBV7-2,TRBD1,TRBJ1-1,CASSPRTGGEAFF,TGTGCCAGCAGCCCAAGGACAGGGGGCGAAGCTTTCTTT
few,TRBV7-4,NA,TRBJ1-3,CAYGSPPGNTIYF,TGTGCCTACGGGTCACCCCCTGGAAACACCATATATTTT
NA,TRBV27,NA,TRBJ2-3,CASRPGRITDTQYF,TGTGCCAGCAGGCCGGGCAGGATCACAGATACGCAGTATTTT
many,TRBV12-3/TRBV12-4,NA,TRBJ2-7,CASSRPGFEQYF,TGTGCCAGCAGCCGCCCGGGATTCGAGCAGTACTTC
NA,TRBV6-5,NA,TRBJ2-7,CASSPGGRLPYEQYF,TGTGCCAGCAGTCCCGGCGGGCGTTTGCCCTACGAGCAGTACTTC
few,TRBV5-4,TRBD2,TRBJ2-5,CASSVPGLAGQETQYF,TGTGCCAGCAGCGTTCCGGGACTAGCGGGGCAAGAGACCCAGTACTTC
once,TRBV20-1,TRBD1,TRBJ2-5,CSAKDLFRDSGETQYF,TGCAGTGCTAAGGACCTTTTTCGGGACAGTGGTGAGACCCAGTACTTC
few,TRBV20-1,NA,TRBJ2-2,CSARTGLNTGELFF,TGCAGTGCTAGGACAGGTTTAAACACCGGGGAGCTGTTTTTT
few,TRBV6-6,NA,TRBJ1-1,CASSYSTGNTEAFF,TGTGCCAGCAGTTACTCGACCGGGAACACTGAAGCTTTCTTT
NA,TRBV12-3/TRBV12-4,NA,TRBJ1-5,CASSPRGSASNQPQHF,TGTGCCAGCAGCCCGAGGGGGTCTGCCAGCAATCAGCCCCAGCATTTT
NA,TRBV6-1,NA,TRBJ1-2,CASSEGSYGYTF,TGTGCCAGCAGTGAAGGATCGTATGGCTACACCTTC
NA,TRBV5-4,TRBD1,TRBJ1-6,CASSFSTGDLHF,TGTGCCAGCAGCTTCTCGACAGGGGACCTCCACTTT
few,TRBV6-5,NA,TRBJ1-1,CASSYSQGTEAFF,TGTGCCAGCAGTTACTCCCAAGGCACTGAAGCTTTCTTT
few,TRBV6-1,NA,TRBJ1-6,CASSPGTLRDSPLHF,TGTGCCAGCAGTCCGGGGACCTTGCGGGATTCACCCCTCCACTTT
NA,TRBV19,TRBD1,TRBJ1-5,CASTDRGAYSNQPQHF,TGTGCCAGCACCGACAGGGGGGCGTATAGCAATCAGCCCCAGCATTTT
NA,TRBV12-3/TRBV12-4,NA,TRBJ1-1,CANSLSLNTEAFF,TGTGCCAACAGTTTGTCACTGAACACTGAAGCTTTCTTT
few,TRBV4-1,TRBD2,TRBJ2-1,CASSQDGVAGEGEQFF,TGCGCCAGCAGCCAAGATGGGGTAGCGGGAGAGGGTGAGCAGTTCTTC
NA,TRBV5-4,NA,TRBJ2-3,CASSGRGDNTDTQYF,TGTGCCAGCAGCGGGCGGGGTGACAACACAGATACGCAGTATTTT
NA,TRBV6-1,TRBD2,TRBJ2-1,CASSVSGGANEQFF,TGTGCCAGCAGTGTTAGCGGGGGGGCAAATGAGCAGTTCTTC
few,TRBV11-1,NA,TRBJ2-4,CASSLASDVTRYF,TGTGCCAGCAGCTTAGCCTCCGATGTCACGAGGTACTTC
NA,TRBV29-1,NA,TRBJ1-2,CSVEDGRYYGYTF,TGCAGCGTTGAAGACGGCAGATACTATGGCTACACCTTC